This TCR beta chain was profiled in a study of human T cells and chemical hapten exposure. Findings of the study overall: TCRs exceeding 1 in 1000 frequency stayed unchanged with DPC sensitization. Expanded TCR counts at PT1 went up together with patch test score, a positive correlation.

TCRdb re-analysed the RACE reads in MiXCR, keeping a single row per CDR3 protein. The sample contains over 300,000 distinct CDR3 sequences, 4% to 6% of which appear only once. As for this clonotype: Its antigen is not known.

CDR1 MNHEY and CDR2 SMNVEV come from the germline V gene (reference sequence). The V segment lost 3 bases and the J segment 7 bases; nucleotides outside the gene matches: 12. This CDR3 is built from 16 residues. Noted time point: pre-sensitization, week 0. Treatment given: therapeutic diphenylcyclopropenone sensitization with weekly scalp DPC. Venepuncture was done earlier than the placement of each patch test. Unfractionated whole blood served as the source for total RNA extraction. This specimen consisted of whole blood, obtained in connection with sensitization to the hapten diphenylcyclopropenone (DPC). This sequence joins TRBV27 and TRBJ1-1; 9 bases align to TRBD1. The clonotype was recovered from a woman between 45 and 65 years old with alopecia areata. Some clones in this sample may be carry-over from other donors' samples. The CDR3 DNA is TGTGCCAGCAGTTTGGCAGGGACAGGGAGTTCTGATGAAGCTTTCTTT. Its translation is CASSLAGTGSSDEAFF.